The TCR beta chain described here comes from a study of CD8 T cells in ankylosing spondylitis. Overall study results and limits: Typical of ankylosing spondylitis blood, it appeared, was a TCR beta motif of several highly homologous variants.

This clonotype was counted between two and nine times. Its cognate antigen is unknown. Making use of molecular barcodes, quantitative 5'-RACE generated TCR beta libraries. TCRdb re-derived calls from the 5' RACE reads in MiXCR, one entry per CDR3 protein. The sample lists approximately 220,000 distinct CDR3 sequences, about 18% occurring once. Material: blood, either unsorted or a sorted T cell fraction (not recorded which). This sequence was found in a male donor with ankylosing spondylitis.

This CDR3 reads CASSLSGSETQYF. For the CDR3, the DNA is TGTGCCAGCAGTTTAAGCGGATCAGAGACCCAGTACTTC. The chain recombines TRBV28 with TRBJ2-5; D possibly corresponds to TRBD2 (5 bases). The CDR3 extends over 13 amino acids. The V gene's germline CDR1 is MDHEN and CDR2 SYDVKM. Trimming shortened V by 2 bases and J by 4 bases, and 8 bases separated the two germline ends.